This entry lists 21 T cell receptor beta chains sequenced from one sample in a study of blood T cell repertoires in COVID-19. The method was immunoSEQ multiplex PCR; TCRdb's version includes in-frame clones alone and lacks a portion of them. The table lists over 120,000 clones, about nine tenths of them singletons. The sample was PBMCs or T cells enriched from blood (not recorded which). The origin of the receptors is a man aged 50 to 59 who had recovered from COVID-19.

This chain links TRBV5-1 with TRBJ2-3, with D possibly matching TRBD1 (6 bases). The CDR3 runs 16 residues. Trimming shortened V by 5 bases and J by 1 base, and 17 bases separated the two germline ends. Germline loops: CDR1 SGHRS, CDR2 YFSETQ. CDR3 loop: CASRRLRDIRTDTQYF. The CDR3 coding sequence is TGCGCCAGCAGGCGGCTTCGGGACATCCGCACAGATACGCAGTATTTT.

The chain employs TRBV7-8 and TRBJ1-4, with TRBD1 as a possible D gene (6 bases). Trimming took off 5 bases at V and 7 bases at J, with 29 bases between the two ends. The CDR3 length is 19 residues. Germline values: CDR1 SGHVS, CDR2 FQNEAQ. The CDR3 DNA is TGTGCCAGCAGCCAGGGGCTTCGCTATTACACCGCGTATGTTGAAAAACTGTTTTTT. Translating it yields CASSQGLRYYTAYVEKLFF.

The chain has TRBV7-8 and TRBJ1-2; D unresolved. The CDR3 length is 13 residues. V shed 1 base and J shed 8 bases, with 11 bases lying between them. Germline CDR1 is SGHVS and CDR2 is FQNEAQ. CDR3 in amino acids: CASSLGWAGGYTF. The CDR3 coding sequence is TGTGCCAGCAGCTTAGGGTGGGCGGGGGGCTACACCTTC.

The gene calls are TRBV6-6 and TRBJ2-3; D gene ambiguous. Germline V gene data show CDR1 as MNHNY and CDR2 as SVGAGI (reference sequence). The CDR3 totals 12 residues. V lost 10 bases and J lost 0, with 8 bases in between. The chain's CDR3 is CATTESTDTQYF. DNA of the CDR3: TGTGCCACAACAGAGAGCACAGATACGCAGTATTTT.

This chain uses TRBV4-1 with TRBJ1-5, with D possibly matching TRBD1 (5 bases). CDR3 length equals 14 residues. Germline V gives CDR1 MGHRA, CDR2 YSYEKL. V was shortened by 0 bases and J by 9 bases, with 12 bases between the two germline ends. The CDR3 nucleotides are TGCGCCAGCAGCCAAGAAACAGGTTGGCGGCCCCAGCATTTT. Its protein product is CASSQETGWRPQHF.

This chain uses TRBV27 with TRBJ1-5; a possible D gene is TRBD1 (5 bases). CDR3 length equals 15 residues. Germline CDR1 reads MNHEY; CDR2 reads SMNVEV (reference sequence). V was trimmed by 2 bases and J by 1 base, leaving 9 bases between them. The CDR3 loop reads CASSLGGASNQPQHF. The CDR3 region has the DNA TGTGCCAGCAGTTTAGGAGGGGCAAGCAATCAGCCCCAGCATTTT.

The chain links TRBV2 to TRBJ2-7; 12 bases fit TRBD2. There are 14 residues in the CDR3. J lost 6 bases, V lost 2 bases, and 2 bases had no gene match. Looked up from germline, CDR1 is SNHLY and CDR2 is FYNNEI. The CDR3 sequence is CASSERLAGVEQYF. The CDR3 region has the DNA TGTGCCAGCAGTGAACGACTAGCGGGAGTCGAGCAGTACTTC.

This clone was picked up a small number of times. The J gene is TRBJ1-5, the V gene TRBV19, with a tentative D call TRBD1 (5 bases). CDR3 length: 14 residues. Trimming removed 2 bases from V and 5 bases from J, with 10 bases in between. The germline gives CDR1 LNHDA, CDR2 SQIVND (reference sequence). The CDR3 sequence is CASSINQGHQPQHF. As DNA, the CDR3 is TGTGCCAGTAGTATAAACCAGGGCCATCAGCCCCAGCATTTT.

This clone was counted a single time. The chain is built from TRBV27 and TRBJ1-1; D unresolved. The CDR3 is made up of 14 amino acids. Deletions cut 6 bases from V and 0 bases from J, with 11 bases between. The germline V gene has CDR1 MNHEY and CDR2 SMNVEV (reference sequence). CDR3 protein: CASRRQEMNTEAFF. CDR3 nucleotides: TGTGCCAGCAGGCGTCAGGAAATGAACACTGAAGCTTTCTTT.

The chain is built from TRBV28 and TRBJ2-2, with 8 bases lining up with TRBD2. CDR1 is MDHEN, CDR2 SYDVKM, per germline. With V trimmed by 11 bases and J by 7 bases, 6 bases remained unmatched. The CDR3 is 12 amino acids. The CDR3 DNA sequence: TGTGCCGCCTTGCGGGGGGTCGGGGAGCTGTTTTTT. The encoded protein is CAALRGVGELFF. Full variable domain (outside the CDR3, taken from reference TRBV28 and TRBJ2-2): DVKVTQSSRYLVKRTGEKVFLECVQDMDHENMFWYRQDPGLGLRLIYFSYDVKMKEKGDIPEGYSVSREKKERFSLILESASTNQTSMYLCAALRGVGELFFGEGSRLTVL.

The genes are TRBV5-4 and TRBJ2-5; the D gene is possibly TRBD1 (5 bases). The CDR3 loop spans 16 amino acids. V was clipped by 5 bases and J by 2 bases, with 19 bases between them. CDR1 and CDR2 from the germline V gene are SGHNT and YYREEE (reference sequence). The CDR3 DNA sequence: TGTGCCAGCAGTTCCCCCCCCACAGGTGGGCAAGAGACCCAGTACTTC. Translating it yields CASSSPPTGGQETQYF.

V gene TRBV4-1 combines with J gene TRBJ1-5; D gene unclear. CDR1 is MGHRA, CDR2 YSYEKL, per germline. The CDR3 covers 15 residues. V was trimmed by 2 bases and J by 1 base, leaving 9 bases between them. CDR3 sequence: CASSQSVLSNQPQHF. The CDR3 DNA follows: TGCGCCAGCAGCCAATCCGTTTTGAGCAATCAGCCCCAGCATTTT.

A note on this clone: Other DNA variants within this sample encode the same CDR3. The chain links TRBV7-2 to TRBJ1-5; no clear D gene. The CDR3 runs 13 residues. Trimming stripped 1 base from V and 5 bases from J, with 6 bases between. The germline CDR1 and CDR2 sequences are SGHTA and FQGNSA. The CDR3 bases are TGTGCCAGCAGCTTAGTTTCCGATCAGCCCCAGCATTTT. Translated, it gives CASSLVSDQPQHF.

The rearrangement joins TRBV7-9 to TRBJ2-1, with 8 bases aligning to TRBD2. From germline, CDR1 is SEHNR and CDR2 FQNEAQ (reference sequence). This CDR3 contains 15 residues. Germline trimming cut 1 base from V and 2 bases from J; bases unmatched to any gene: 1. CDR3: CASSLVGGAYNEQFF. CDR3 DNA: TGTGCCAGCAGCTTAGTCGGGGGGGCCTACAATGAGCAGTTCTTC.

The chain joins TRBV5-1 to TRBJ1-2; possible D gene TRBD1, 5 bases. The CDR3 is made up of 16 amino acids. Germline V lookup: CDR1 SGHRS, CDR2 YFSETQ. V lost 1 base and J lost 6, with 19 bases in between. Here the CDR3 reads CASSLRPGDLWDGYTF. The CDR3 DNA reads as TGCGCCAGCAGCTTGAGGCCGGGGGATTTGTGGGATGGCTACACCTTC. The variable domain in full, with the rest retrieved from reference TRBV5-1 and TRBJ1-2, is KAGVTQTPRYLIKTRGQQVTLSCSPISGHRSVSWYQQTPGQGLQFLFEYFSETQRNKGNFPGRFSGRQFSNSRSEMNVSTLELGDSALYLCASSLRPGDLWDGYTFGSGTRLTVV.

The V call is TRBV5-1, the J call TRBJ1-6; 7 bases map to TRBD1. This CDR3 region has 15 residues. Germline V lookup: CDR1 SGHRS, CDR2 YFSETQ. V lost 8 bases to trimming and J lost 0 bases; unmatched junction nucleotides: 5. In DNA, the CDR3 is TGCGCCAGTCGACAGGGTGACTCCTATAATTCACCCCTCCACTTT. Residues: CASRQGDSYNSPLHF.

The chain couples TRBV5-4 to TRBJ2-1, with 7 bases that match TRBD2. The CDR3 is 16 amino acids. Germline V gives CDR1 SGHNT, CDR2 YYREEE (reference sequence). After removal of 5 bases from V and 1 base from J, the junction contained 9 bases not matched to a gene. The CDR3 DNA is TGTGCCAGCAGTTTGCTCGGCGGGGGATCCTACAATGAGCAGTTCTTC. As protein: CASSLLGGGSYNEQFF.

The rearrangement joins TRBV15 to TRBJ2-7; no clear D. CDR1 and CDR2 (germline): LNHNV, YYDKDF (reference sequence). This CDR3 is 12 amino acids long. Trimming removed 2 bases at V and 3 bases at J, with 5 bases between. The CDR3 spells CATSRPFYEQYF. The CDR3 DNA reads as TGTGCCACCAGCAGACCGTTCTACGAGCAGTACTTC.

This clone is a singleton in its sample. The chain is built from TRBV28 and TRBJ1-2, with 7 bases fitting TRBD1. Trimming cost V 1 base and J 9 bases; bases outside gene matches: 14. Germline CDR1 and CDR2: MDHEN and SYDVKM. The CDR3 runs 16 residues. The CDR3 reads CASSLSAAYDRESYTF. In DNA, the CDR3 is TGTGCCAGCAGTTTATCGGCTGCTTACGACAGGGAAAGCTACACCTTC.

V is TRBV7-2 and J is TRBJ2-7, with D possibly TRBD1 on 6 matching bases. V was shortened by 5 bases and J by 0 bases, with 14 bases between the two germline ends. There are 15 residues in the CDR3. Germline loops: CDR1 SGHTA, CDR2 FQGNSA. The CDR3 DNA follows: TGTGCCAGCAGCGCTGACAGGATCACCTCCTACGAGCAGTACTTC. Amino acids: CASSADRITSYEQYF. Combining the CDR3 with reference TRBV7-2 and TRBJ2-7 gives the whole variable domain GAGVSQSPSNKVTEKGKDVELRCDPISGHTALYWYRQSLGQGLEFLIYFQGNSAPDKSGLPSDRFSAERTGGSVSTLTIQRTQQEDSAVYLCASSADRITSYEQYFGPGTRLTVT.

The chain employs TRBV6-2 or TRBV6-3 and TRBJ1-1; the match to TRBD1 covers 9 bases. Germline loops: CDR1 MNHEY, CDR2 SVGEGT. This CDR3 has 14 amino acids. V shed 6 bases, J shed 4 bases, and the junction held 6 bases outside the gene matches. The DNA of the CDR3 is TGTGCCAGCAGCCCCGGGACAGGGTTCACTGAAGCTTTCTTT. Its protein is CASSPGTGFTEAFF.